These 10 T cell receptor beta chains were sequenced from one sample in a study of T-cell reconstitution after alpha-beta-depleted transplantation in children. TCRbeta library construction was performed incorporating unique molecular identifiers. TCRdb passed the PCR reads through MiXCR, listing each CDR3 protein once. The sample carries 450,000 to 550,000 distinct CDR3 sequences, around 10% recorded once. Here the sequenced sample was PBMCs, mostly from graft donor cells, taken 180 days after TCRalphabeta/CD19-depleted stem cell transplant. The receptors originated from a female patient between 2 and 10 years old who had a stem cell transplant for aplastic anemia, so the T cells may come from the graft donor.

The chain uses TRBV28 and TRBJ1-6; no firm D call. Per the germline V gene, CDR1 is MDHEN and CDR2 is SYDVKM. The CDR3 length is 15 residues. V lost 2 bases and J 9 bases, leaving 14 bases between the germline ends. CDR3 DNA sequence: TGTGCCAGCAGTTTACAGACGGGAGCAGTTTCACCCCTCCACTTT. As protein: CASSLQTGAVSPLHF.

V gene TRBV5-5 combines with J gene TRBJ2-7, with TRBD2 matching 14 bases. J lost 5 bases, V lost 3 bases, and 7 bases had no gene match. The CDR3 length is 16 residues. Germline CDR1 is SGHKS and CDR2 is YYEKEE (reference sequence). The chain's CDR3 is CASSSTTSGRGDEQYF. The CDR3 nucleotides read TGTGCCAGCAGCTCCACGACTAGCGGGAGGGGTGACGAGCAGTACTTC.

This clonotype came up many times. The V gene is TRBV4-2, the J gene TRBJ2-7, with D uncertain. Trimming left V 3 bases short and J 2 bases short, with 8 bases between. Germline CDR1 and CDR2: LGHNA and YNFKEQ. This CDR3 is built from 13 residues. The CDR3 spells CASSQFLAYEQYF. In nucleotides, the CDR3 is TGTGCCAGCAGCCAGTTTTTAGCCTACGAGCAGTACTTC.

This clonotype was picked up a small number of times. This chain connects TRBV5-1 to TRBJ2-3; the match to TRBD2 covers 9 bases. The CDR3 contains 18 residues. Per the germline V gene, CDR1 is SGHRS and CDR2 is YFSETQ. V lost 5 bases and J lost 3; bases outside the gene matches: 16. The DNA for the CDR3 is TGCGCCAGCAGTCAGGGTATACGACTAGCGGAGGAGACAGATACGCAGTATTTT. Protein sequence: CASSQGIRLAEETDTQYF.

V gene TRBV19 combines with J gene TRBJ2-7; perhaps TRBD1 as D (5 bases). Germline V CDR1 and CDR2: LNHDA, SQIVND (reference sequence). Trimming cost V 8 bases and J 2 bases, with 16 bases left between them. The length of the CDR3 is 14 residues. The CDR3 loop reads CASATATIPYEQYF. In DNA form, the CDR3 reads TGTGCCAGTGCGACAGCGACAATACCCTACGAGCAGTACTTC.

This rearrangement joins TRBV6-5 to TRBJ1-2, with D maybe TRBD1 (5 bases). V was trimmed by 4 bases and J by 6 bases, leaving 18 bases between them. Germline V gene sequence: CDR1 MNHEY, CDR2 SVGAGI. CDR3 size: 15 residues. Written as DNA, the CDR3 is TGTGCCAGCAGTTGGTTTCGTGGGGCGCGGCATGGCTACACCTTC. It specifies CASSWFRGARHGYTF.

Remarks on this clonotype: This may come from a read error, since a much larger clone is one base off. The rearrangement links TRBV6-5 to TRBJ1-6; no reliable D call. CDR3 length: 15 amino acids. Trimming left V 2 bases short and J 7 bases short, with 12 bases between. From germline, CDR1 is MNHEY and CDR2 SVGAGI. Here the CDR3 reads CASSYREGRNSPLHF. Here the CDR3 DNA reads TGTGCCAGCAGTTACAGGGAGGGAAGAAATTCACCCCTCCACTTT.

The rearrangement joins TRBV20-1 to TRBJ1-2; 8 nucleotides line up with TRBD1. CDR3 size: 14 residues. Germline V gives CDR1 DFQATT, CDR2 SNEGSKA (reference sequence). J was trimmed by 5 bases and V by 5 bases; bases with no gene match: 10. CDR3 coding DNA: TGCAGTGCTGTTAATACCGACAGGGGATATGGCTACACCTTC. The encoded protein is CSAVNTDRGYGYTF.

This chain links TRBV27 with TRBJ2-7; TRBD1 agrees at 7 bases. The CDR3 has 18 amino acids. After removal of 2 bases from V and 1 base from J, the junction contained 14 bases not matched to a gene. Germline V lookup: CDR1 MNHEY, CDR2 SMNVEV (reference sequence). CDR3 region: CASSLDLRDSSFSYEQYV. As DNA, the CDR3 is TGTGCCAGCAGTTTAGATCTCCGGGACAGCAGTTTTTCCTACGAGCAGTACGTC.

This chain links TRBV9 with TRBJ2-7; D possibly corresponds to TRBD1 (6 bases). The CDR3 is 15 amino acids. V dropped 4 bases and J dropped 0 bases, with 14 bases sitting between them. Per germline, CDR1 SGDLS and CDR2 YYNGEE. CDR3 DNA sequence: TGTGCCAGCAGCCCAGGGGTTTCGAGCTCCTACGAGCAGTACTTC. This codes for CASSPGVSSSYEQYF.